The 22 T cell receptor beta chains listed next were all sequenced from one sample in a study of early T cells in non-severe SARS-CoV-2 infection (dated by TCRdb to the early 2020s). The method behind the library was 5' RACE. The reads were generated on a NextSeq 500. TCRdb's own reprocessing of the public reads used fastp at Q25 and MiXCR and kept productive beta chains. Every entry covers one CDR3 protein and lists the most common genes and DNA from its rows. In all, the sample holds about 76,000 distinct CDR3 sequences, and approximately 12% of those were seen once. The ten largest account for 3.4% of the sample. The specimen sequenced was whole blood. These receptor sequences come from an adult who was a healthcare worker with PCR-confirmed SARS-CoV-2 infection or an uninfected control (not recorded which).

V is TRBV29-1 and J is TRBJ1-2; TRBD1 might be the D (6 bases). Trimming cost V 6 bases and J 2 bases, with 7 bases left between them. Germline lookup yields CDR1 SQVTM and CDR2 ANQGSEA. This CDR3 has 11 residues. DNA of the CDR3: TGCAGCGTCCAGGGGAACTATGGCTACACCTTC. Translated, it gives CSVQGNYGYTF.

The chain recombines TRBV7-6 with TRBJ2-2; D not resolved. The CDR3 has 18 amino acids. The germline V gene has CDR1 SGHVS and CDR2 FNYEAQ. Trimming stripped 0 bases from V and 0 bases from J, with 14 bases between. The chain's CDR3 is CASSLAPSVYPNTGELFF. The DNA for the CDR3 is TGTGCCAGCAGCTTAGCACCAAGCGTATATCCGAACACCGGGGAGCTGTTTTTT.

V is TRBV20-1 and J is TRBJ1-3; D remains unclear. Trimming stripped 5 bases from V and 0 bases from J, with 11 bases between. Germline V lookup: CDR1 DFQATT, CDR2 SNEGSKA (reference sequence). The CDR3 length is 14 residues. CDR3 residues: CSAADRSSGNTIYF. The CDR3 DNA reads TGCAGTGCTGCTGACCGGAGCTCTGGAAACACCATATATTTT.

This clonotype was counted only a few times. The junction departs from germline at one end; a sequencing error may be responsible. The J gene is TRBJ1-1, the V gene TRBV7-9, with 7 bases matching TRBD1. Germline assignment: CDR1 SEHNR and CDR2 FQNEAQ (reference sequence). The CDR3 is 11 amino acids. DNA of the CDR3: TGTGCCAGCAGCTTTGGGGGGACAGAAATTTTT. It yields the protein CASSFGGTEIF.

The V and J genes are TRBV24-1 and TRBJ2-1; TRBD2 matches at 14 bases. The CDR3 runs 15 residues. Per the germline V gene, CDR1 is KGHDR and CDR2 is SFDVKD. Trimming cost V 3 bases and J 8 bases; bases outside gene matches: 2. The CDR3 DNA sequence: TGTGCCACCAGTGATCGACTAGCGGGAGGGCATGAGCAGTTCTTC. Its translation is CATSDRLAGGHEQFF.

This clonotype appeared many times. This rearrangement joins TRBV7-8 to TRBJ2-1; 14 bases match TRBD2. CDR3 length equals 18 residues. Germline V gene lookup returns CDR1 SGHVS and CDR2 FQNEAQ. Germline trimming cut 5 bases from V and 8 bases from J; bases unmatched to any gene: 14. CDR3 nucleotides: TGTGCCAGCAGCCCGCGACTAGCGGGAGGGCCCGCAAGGGATGAGCAGTTCTTC. It encodes CASSPRLAGGPARDEQFF. The whole variable domain, filled in from reference TRBV7-8 and TRBJ2-1, reads GAGVSQSPRYKVAKRGQDVALRCDPISGHVSLFWYQQALGQGPEFLTYFQNEAQLDKSGLPSDRFFAERPEGSVSTLKIQRTQQEDSAVYLCASSPRLAGGPARDEQFFGPGTRLTVL.

The rearrangement links TRBV4-1 to TRBJ2-1, with D possibly TRBD2 on 6 matching bases. The CDR3 totals 18 residues. V was clipped by 2 bases and J by 8 bases, with 25 bases between them. The V gene's germline CDR1 is MGHRA and CDR2 YSYEKL. The CDR3 loop is CASSQSRLRAGSGDEQFF. The CDR3, as DNA: TGCGCCAGCAGCCAATCCCGTCTGCGGGCGGGAAGTGGGGATGAGCAGTTCTTC.

This clonotype has at least ten counts. The chain is built from TRBV29-1 and TRBJ2-7; 11 nucleotides line up with TRBD2. The CDR3 totals 13 residues. The V and J ends lost 4 bases and 9 bases, in that order; junction bases with no gene match: 8. Per the germline V gene, CDR1 is SQVTM and CDR2 is ANQGSEA. This CDR3 is CSVATSGRALQYF. Written as DNA, the CDR3 is TGCAGCGTTGCCACTAGCGGGAGAGCTCTGCAGTACTTC.

The J gene is TRBJ2-1, the V gene TRBV20-1; TRBD2 agrees at 10 bases. Germline CDR1 reads DFQATT; CDR2 reads SNEGSKA (reference sequence). The CDR3 sequence is 13 residues long. The CDR3 loop is CSSGRGAYNEQFF. CDR3 DNA sequence: TGCAGCAGCGGGAGGGGCGCCTACAATGAGCAGTTCTTC.

This clonotype was picked up a small number of times. The chain carries TRBV3-1 and TRBJ2-7, with D perhaps TRBD2 (7 bases). V gave up 4 bases and J gave up 2 bases, with 12 bases separating them. CDR3 length: 14 residues. Per the germline V gene, CDR1 is LGHDT and CDR2 is YNNKEL (reference sequence). CDR3 protein: CASSPGEGPYEQYF. The CDR3 DNA is TGTGCCAGCAGCCCAGGGGAGGGGCCCTACGAGCAGTACTTC.

V usage is TRBV7-9 and J usage is TRBJ2-5, with TRBD2 identical over 13 bases. Germline CDR1 is SEHNR and CDR2 is FQNEAQ (reference sequence). The J segment lost 2 bases and the V segment lost 1 base, leaving 4 bases of the junction unmatched. The CDR3 has 17 amino acids. DNA of the CDR3: TGTGCCAGCAGCTTAGGCGGGACTAGCGGGACACAAGAGACCCAGTACTTC. Its protein is CASSLGGTSGTQETQYF.

This clonotype was detected a few times. The chain links TRBV27 to TRBJ2-1; 8 nucleotides align to TRBD1. This CDR3 has 13 residues. Germline V CDR1 and CDR2: MNHEY, SMNVEV (reference sequence). The V gene end was trimmed by 4 bases and the J gene end by 5 bases; junction bases not matched to a gene: 1. The CDR3 DNA is TGTGCCAGCAGTTACAGGGGGGACAATGAGCAGTTCTTC. Residues: CASSYRGDNEQFF.

The chain has TRBV3-1 and TRBJ2-1, with D maybe TRBD2 (5 bases). There are 14 residues in the CDR3. The germline gives CDR1 LGHDT, CDR2 YNNKEL (reference sequence). The germline V and J ends were trimmed by 1 base and 10 bases, with 14 bases remaining between them. CDR3 sequence reads: CASSQVAGGAEQFF. Written as DNA, the CDR3 is TGTGCCAGCAGCCAAGTGGCCGGAGGCGCGGAGCAGTTCTTC.

In this sample, this clonotype turned up many times. This chain joins TRBV20-1 and TRBJ2-2; the D gene is possibly TRBD1 (5 bases). Germline V gene data show CDR1 as DFQATT and CDR2 as SNEGSKA (reference sequence). Trimming pared 1 base from V and 0 bases from J, leaving 15 bases between. The CDR3 loop spans 17 amino acids. Here the CDR3 DNA reads TGCAGTGCTAGAGTAGGCCGCAGGGCTTCGAACACCGGGGAGCTGTTTTTT. Its translation is CSARVGRRASNTGELFF.

The chain uses TRBV7-9 and TRBJ1-4; D is unclear. Germline CDR1 is SEHNR and CDR2 is FQNEAQ (reference sequence). Trimming stripped 2 bases from V and 7 bases from J, with 5 bases between. The CDR3 is 12 amino acids. CDR3 loop: CASSLWGEKLFF. The DNA of the CDR3 is TGTGCCAGCAGCTTATGGGGTGAAAAACTGTTTTTT.

This clonotype has only a few counts. J is TRBJ2-3 and V is TRBV20-1; no reliable D call. This CDR3 is built from 11 residues. Trimming removed 5 bases at V and 3 bases at J, with 6 bases between. Germline V gene lookup returns CDR1 DFQATT and CDR2 SNEGSKA (reference sequence). The CDR3 DNA reads TGCAGTGCTCCCCAAACAGATACGCAGTATTTT. Translated: CSAPQTDTQYF.

This clonotype has more than one count but fewer than ten. The chain links TRBV20-1 to TRBJ1-2, with D perhaps TRBD1 (6 bases). The germline V gene has CDR1 DFQATT and CDR2 SNEGSKA (reference sequence). Trimming removed 6 bases from V and 3 bases from J, with 14 bases in between. This CDR3 spans 13 amino acids. The CDR3 is CSATPGQHYGYTF. CDR3 DNA sequence: TGCAGTGCCACTCCGGGACAACACTATGGCTACACCTTC.

This clonotype was picked up a small number of times. The chain joins TRBV15 to TRBJ2-1; D unresolved. The CDR3 length is 16 residues. Trimming cost V 1 base and J 4 bases, with 14 bases left between them. Germline loops: CDR1 LNHNV, CDR2 YYDKDF (reference sequence). The CDR3 DNA reads as TGTGCCACCAGCAGAGCGGGCCGGTTCTCTTACAATGAGCAGTTCTTC. It yields the protein CATSRAGRFSYNEQFF.

This clonotype was picked up a small number of times. This chain joins TRBV6-2 or TRBV6-3 and TRBJ2-2; 9 nucleotides align to TRBD1. The junction had 7 bases not matched to a gene; V was cut back by 8 bases and J by 3 bases. The germline gives CDR1 MNHEY, CDR2 SVGEGT. This CDR3 is built from 15 residues. The DNA of the CDR3 is TGTGCCAGCGAGGACAGGGGAGGCTACACCGGGGAGCTGTTTTTT. Protein product: CASEDRGGYTGELFF.

The chain joins TRBV5-1 to TRBJ2-3, with 7 bases that match TRBD2. The germline V gene encodes CDR1 SGHRS and CDR2 YFSETQ. V lost 1 base, J lost 3 bases, and 2 bases stayed unmatched. The CDR3 totals 14 residues. The CDR3 nucleotides are TGCGCCAGCAGCTTGAGCGGGACGACAGATACGCAGTATTTT. It is translated as CASSLSGTTDTQYF.

This clonotype was counted between two and nine times. V gene TRBV7-9 combines with J gene TRBJ2-3; the D is unclear. V lost 2 bases and J 2 bases, leaving 14 bases between the germline ends. In germline, CDR1 is SEHNR, CDR2 FQNEAQ (reference sequence). The CDR3 consists of 16 residues. CDR3 amino acids: CASSLSTTRITDTQYF. CDR3 nucleotides: TGTGCCAGCAGCTTATCTACTACCCGAATCACAGATACGCAGTATTTT.

The genes are TRBV28 and TRBJ1-2; D remains ambiguous. The CDR3 runs to 14 residues. V lost 6 bases and J lost 2, with 13 bases in between. The germline V gene encodes CDR1 MDHEN and CDR2 SYDVKM. The CDR3: CASSQVEINYGYTF. CDR3 nucleotide sequence: TGTGCCAGCAGCCAAGTCGAAATCAACTATGGCTACACCTTC.